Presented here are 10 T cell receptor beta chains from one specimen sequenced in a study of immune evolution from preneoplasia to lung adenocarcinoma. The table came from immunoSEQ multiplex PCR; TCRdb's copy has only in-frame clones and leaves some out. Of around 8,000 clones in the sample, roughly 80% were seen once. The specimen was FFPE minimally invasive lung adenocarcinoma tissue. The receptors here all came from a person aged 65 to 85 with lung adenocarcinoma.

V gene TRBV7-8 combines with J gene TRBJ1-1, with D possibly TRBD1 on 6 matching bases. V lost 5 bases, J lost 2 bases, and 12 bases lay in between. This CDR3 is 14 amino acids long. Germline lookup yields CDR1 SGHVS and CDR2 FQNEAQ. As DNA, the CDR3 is TGTGCCAGCAGCACACAGGGCGACAACACTGAAGCTTTCTTT. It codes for CASSTQGDNTEAFF.

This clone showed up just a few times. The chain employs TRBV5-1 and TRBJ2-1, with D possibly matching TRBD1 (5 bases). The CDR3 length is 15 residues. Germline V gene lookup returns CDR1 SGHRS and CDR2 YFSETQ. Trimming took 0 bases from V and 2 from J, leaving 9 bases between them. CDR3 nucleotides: TGCGCCAGCAGCTTGGAGGGCAGGGCCTACAATGAGCAGTTCTTC. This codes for CASSLEGRAYNEQFF.

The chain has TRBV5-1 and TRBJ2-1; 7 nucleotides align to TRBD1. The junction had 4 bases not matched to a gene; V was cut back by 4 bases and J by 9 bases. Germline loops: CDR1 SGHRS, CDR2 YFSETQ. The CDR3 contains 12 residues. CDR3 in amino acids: CASSATGREQFF. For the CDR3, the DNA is TGCGCCAGCAGCGCGACAGGGCGTGAGCAGTTCTTC.

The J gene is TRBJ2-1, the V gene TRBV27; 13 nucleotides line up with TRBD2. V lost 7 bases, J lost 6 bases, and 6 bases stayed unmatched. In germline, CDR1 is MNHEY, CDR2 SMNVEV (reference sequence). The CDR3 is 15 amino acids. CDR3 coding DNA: TGTGCCAGCACCCTACTAGCGGGAGGGCCCAATGAGCAGTTCTTC. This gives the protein CASTLLAGGPNEQFF.

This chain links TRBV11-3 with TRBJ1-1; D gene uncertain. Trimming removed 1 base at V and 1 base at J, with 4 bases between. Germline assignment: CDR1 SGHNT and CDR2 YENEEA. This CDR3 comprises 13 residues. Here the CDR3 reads CASSLGGNTEAFF. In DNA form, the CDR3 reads TGTGCCAGCAGCTTAGGGGGGAACACTGAAGCTTTCTTT.

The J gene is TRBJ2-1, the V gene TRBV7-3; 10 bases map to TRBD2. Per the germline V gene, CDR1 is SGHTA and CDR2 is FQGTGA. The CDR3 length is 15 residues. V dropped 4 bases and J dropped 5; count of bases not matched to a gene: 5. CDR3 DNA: TGTGCCAGCAGCTCCCCGGGACTAGCGAACAATGAGCAGTTCTTC. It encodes CASSSPGLANNEQFF. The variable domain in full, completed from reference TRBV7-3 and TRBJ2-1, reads GAGVSQTPSNKVTEKGKYVELRCDPISGHTALYWYRQSLGQGPEFLIYFQGTGAADDSGLPNDRFFAVRPEGSVSTLKIQRTERGDSAVYLCASSSPGLANNEQFFGPGTRLTVL.

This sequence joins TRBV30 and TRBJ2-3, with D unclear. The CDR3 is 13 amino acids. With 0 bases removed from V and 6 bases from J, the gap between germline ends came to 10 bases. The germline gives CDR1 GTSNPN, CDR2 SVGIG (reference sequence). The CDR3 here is CAWSVSGRDTQYF. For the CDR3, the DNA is TGTGCCTGGAGTGTCTCGGGTCGGGATACGCAGTATTTT.

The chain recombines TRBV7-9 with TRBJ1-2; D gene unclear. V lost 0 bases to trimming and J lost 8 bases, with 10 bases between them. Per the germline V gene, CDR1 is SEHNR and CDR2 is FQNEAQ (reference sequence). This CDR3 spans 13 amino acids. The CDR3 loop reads CASSLAEVYGYTF. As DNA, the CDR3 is TGTGCCAGCAGCTTAGCGGAGGTCTACGGCTACACCTTC.

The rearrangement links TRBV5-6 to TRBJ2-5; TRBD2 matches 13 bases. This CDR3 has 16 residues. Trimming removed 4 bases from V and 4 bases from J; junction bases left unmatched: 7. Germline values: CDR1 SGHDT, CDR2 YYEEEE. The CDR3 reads CASSPGTSGARETQYF. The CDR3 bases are TGTGCCAGCAGCCCCGGGACTAGCGGGGCCCGAGAGACCCAGTACTTC. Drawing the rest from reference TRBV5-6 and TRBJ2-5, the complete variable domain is DAGVTQSPTHLIKTRGQQVTLRCSPKSGHDTVSWYQQALGQGPQFIFQYYEEEERQRGNFPDRFSGHQFPNYSSELNVNALLLGDSALYLCASSPGTSGARETQYFGPGTRLLVL.

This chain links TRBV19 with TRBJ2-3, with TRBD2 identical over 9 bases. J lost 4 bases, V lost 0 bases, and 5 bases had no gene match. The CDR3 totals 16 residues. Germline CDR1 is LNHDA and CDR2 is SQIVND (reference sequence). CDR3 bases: TGTGCCAGTAGTATAGAGCGGGGGGGGGTAGCAGATACGCAGTATTTT. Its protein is CASSIERGGVADTQYF.